This T cell receptor (beta chain) is drawn from a study of T cell responses to AZD1222 COVID-19 vaccine. General study points: Vaccine-related CD4 TCRs covered spike, predominating at 160-218 and 743-854. Epitopes outside B.1.351 and B.1.1.7 mutated regions reportedly drew nearly half of spike TCRs.

This CDR3 has 18 residues. Worth noting for this clone: Its cognate antigen is unknown.

Sequenced by immunoSEQ multiplex PCR; TCRdb stores in-frame clones only, minus some. The sample consists of about 150,000 clones, about 91% of them appearing once. This clonotype originated in an adult in good health. V is TRBV21-1 and J is TRBJ1-4; TRBD1 reflects the table's D call only, with no check against the DNA. TRBV21-1 is a pseudogene segment. The specimen was peripheral blood, collected on day 0 of AZD1222 vaccination. For the CDR3, the DNA is TGTGCCAGCAGCAAAGCGGGGACAGGGGGCGAGTGGGTTGAAAAACTGTTTTTT. The encoded protein is CASSKAGTGGEWVEKLFF.